One and the same sample provided the 31 T cell receptor beta chains below, sequenced in a study of CD4 and CD8 cells across lung adenocarcinoma regions. TCRdb fed the PCR reads into MiXCR, producing one record per CDR3 protein. This table has approximately 4,900 distinct CDR3 sequences, roughly 56% appearing once. Material: CD4+ T cells from the center of a lung tumor. The receptors come from a male donor with lung adenocarcinoma. The CD4 and CD8 labels of this study may be unreliable.

By sample share, this clonotype is medium-sized (0.01 to 0.1%). Relative to the germline gene, one junction end is altered; a read error may explain this. The CDR3 is CASSKAGGTGELFF. The CDR3 coding sequence is TGTGCCAGCAGTAAAGCGGGAGGGACCGGGGAGCTGTTTTTT. The genes are TRBV6-1 and TRBJ2-2; TRBD2 agrees at 10 bases. This CDR3 has 14 residues. Germline CDR1 MNHNS, CDR2 SASEGT.

The V and J genes are TRBV6-1 and TRBJ2-2; D call uncertain. The ends were cut back, 6 bases at V and 5 bases at J, with 4 bases in the middle. Germline-derived CDR1 and CDR2 are MNHNS and SASEGT. The CDR3 is 11 residues long. For the CDR3, the DNA is TGTGCCAGCAGCTCAACCGGGGAGCTGTTTTTT. This encodes CASSSTGELFF.

This clonotype came up a few times. V usage is TRBV6-1 and J usage is TRBJ1-2, with a weak D call TRBD1 (5 bases). Germline V lookup: CDR1 MNHNS, CDR2 SASEGT. The V and J ends lost 6 bases and 4 bases respectively, with 15 bases between them. The CDR3 contains 14 residues. The CDR3 DNA is TGTGCCAGCAGCGGATACGGGGGGGGCTATGGCTACACCTTC. It yields the protein CASSGYGGGYGYTF.

The V gene is TRBV5-1, the J gene TRBJ2-1; D ambiguous. This CDR3 spans 13 amino acids. Germline V gene data show CDR1 as SGHRS and CDR2 as YFSETQ. V was clipped by 0 bases and J by 4 bases, with 5 bases between them. The CDR3 region is CASSLDQYNEQFF. As DNA, the CDR3 is TGCGCCAGCAGCTTGGACCAGTACAATGAGCAGTTCTTC.

This clonotype was counted between two and nine times. The chain links TRBV7-6 to TRBJ2-1, with TRBD2 matching over 8 bases. The CDR3 consists of 16 residues. V lost 1 base, J lost 4 bases, and 6 bases stayed unmatched. The V gene's germline CDR1 is SGHVS and CDR2 FNYEAQ. This CDR3 reads CASSLGFSGAYNEQFF. Written as DNA, the CDR3 is TGTGCCAGCAGCTTAGGATTTAGCGGGGCATACAATGAGCAGTTCTTC.

This clonotype was seen once. The CDR3 DNA reads as TGTGCCAGGGGTCTGTCTGGTCCTAATACGCAGTACTTC. This codes for CARGLSGPNTQYF. The chain is built from TRBV27 and TRBJ2-3, with no clear D. The J call may be mistaken, given a closer DNA end match to TRBJ2-7. Germline V gene data show CDR1 as MNHEY and CDR2 as SMNVEV (reference sequence). The CDR3 sequence is 13 residues long.

This clonotype was observed once. The chain uses TRBV6-1 and TRBJ2-2; 9 nucleotides align to TRBD1. Per the germline V gene, CDR1 is MNHNS and CDR2 is SASEGT. The CDR3 runs to 15 residues. Trimming took 9 bases from V and 5 from J; bases not matched to a gene: 10. Here the CDR3 reads CASVTGQGITGELFF. Here the CDR3 DNA reads TGTGCCAGTGTCACGGGACAGGGAATAACCGGGGAGCTGTTTTTT.

V gene TRBV12-3 or TRBV12-4 combines with J gene TRBJ2-1; D is uncertain. The CDR3 runs 13 residues. The germline V and J ends were trimmed by 4 bases and 5 bases, with 9 bases remaining between them. CDR3 sequence reads: CASSWTRDNEQFF. CDR3 sequence (DNA): TGTGCCAGCAGTTGGACCCGGGACAATGAGCAGTTCTTC.

The chain uses TRBV6-1 and TRBJ1-2; 9 nucleotides match TRBD1. The CDR3 loop spans 14 amino acids. Germline V CDR1 and CDR2: MNHNS, SASEGT. The ends lost 6 bases at V and 8 bases at J; junction bases unmatched: 10. The CDR3 bases are TGTGCCAGCAGAGCCGGGACAGGGATACACGGCTACACCTTC. The encoded protein is CASRAGTGIHGYTF.

The chain has TRBV5-4 and TRBJ2-1; the D is unclear. The J call may not be correct, given that the DNA end is closer to TRBJ2-5. CDR1 and CDR2 (germline): SGHNT, YYREEE (reference sequence). The CDR3 covers 13 residues. The CDR3 region is CASSLTAQETQYF. CDR3 nucleotide sequence: TGTGCCAGCAGCTTGACAGCTCAAGAGACCCAGTACTTC.

The chain employs TRBV6-1 and TRBJ2-1, with 7 positions matching TRBD2. Losses at the gene ends were 1 base for V and 4 bases for J; bases not matched to a gene: 7. CDR1 is MNHNS and CDR2 is SASEGT in the germline V gene. The CDR3 loop spans 16 amino acids. CDR3 bases: TGTGCCAGCAGTGAAGTTAGTAGCGGGCCTTACAATGAGCAGTTCTTC. The encoded protein is CASSEVSSGPYNEQFF.

Points on this clonotype: The junction differs from germline at one of its ends, possibly a read error. V usage is TRBV25-1 and J usage is TRBJ2-3; D is perhaps TRBD1 or TRBD2 (7 bases each). The length of the CDR3 is 16 residues. CDR1 is MGHDK and CDR2 is SYGVNS in the germline V gene. This CDR3 reads CASRAAGGGDRDTQYF. Here the CDR3 DNA reads TGTGCCAGCAGGGCGGCAGGGGGAGGGGATAGAGATACGCAGTATTTC.

By share of the sample, this clonotype is large (0.1 to 1%). The rearrangement joins TRBV6-1 to TRBJ2-1; maybe TRBD2 (6 bases). Per the germline V gene, CDR1 is MNHNS and CDR2 is SASEGT. Trimming took 1 base from V and 3 from J, leaving 13 bases between them. This CDR3 spans 16 amino acids. The CDR3 region is CASSEVVGGVYNEQFF. CDR3 sequence (DNA): TGTGCCAGCAGTGAAGTTGTCGGAGGGGTCTACAATGAGCAGTTCTTC.

This clonotype was recorded a few times. The genes are TRBV7-2 and TRBJ2-5, with a tentative D call TRBD1 (6 bases). The assigned J gene may be wrong: the sequence end matches TRBJ2-7 better. Germline V gene sequence: CDR1 SGHTA, CDR2 FQGNSA. This CDR3 has 14 residues. The CDR3 DNA follows: TGTGCCAGCACCTCAGACAGGACCGGTCCCGAGCAGTACTTC. Its protein product is CASTSDRTGPEQYF.

This clonotype was picked up a small number of times. As the CDR3 is not closed by the conserved phenylalanine or tryptophan, this likely results from a read error. The chain employs TRBV7-6 and TRBJ2-1; D remains ambiguous. The end of the DNA aligns better with TRBJ2-7, so the J call may be wrong. CDR3 length: 12 residues. Germline CDR1 and CDR2: SGHVS and FNYEAQ. CDR3 DNA sequence: TGTGCCAGCAGCTTAGTTTCCTACGAGCAGTACTTA. Translation: CASSLVSYEQYL.

This clonotype occurred a few times. The V call is TRBV4-3, the J call TRBJ2-3, with 10 bases aligning to TRBD2. V was pared by 6 bases and J by 2 bases, with 5 bases of the junction left unmatched. The CDR3 has 15 amino acids. Germline CDR1 reads LGHNA; CDR2 reads YSLEER. DNA of the CDR3: TGCGCCAGCAGGTCCGGGACTAGCGACACAGATACGCAGTATTTT. Protein product: CASRSGTSDTDTQYF.

This rearrangement joins TRBV6-1 to TRBJ2-1, with a weak D call TRBD1 (5 bases). V was clipped by 2 bases and J by 7 bases, with 6 bases between them. In germline, CDR1 is MNHNS, CDR2 SASEGT. This CDR3 region has 12 residues. The CDR3, as DNA: TGTGCCAGCAGTGAACCAGGGAATGAGCAGTTCTTC. It translates to CASSEPGNEQFF.

This clonotype has a single count. The V call is TRBV6-1, the J call TRBJ2-5; D uncertain. The germline gives CDR1 MNHNS, CDR2 SASEGT. This CDR3 has 12 residues. V was cut by 6 bases and J by 7 bases, with 12 bases left in between. In DNA form, the CDR3 reads TGTGCCAGCAGCCGTGGGGTTGGGACCCAGTACTTC. This sequence encodes CASSRGVGTQYF.

This chain uses TRBV7-2 with TRBJ2-2; a possible D gene is TRBD2 (7 bases). CDR1 is SGHTA and CDR2 is FQGNSA in the germline V gene. The CDR3 is made up of 15 amino acids. Trimming took off 5 bases at V and 4 bases at J, with 14 bases between the two ends. The DNA of the CDR3 is TGTGCCAGCAGCAAGGGGGGGGCAGGCACCGGGGAGCTGTTTTTT. It encodes CASSKGGAGTGELFF.

This clonotype was seen more than once but under ten times. The chain employs TRBV7-8 and TRBJ1-6; no firm D call. The CDR3 spans 15 residues. CDR1 SGHVS and CDR2 FQNEAQ come from the germline V gene. V was pared by 2 bases and J by 5 bases, with 10 bases between. This chain's CDR3 is CASSLRPGDNSPLHF. CDR3 DNA sequence: TGTGCCAGCAGCTTAAGGCCTGGAGATAATTCACCCCTCCACTTT.

This clonotype was recorded only once. This chain uses TRBV7-2 with TRBJ2-3, with 12 bases identical to TRBD2. CDR1 SGHTA and CDR2 FQGNSA come from the germline V gene. Trimming took 3 bases from V and 5 from J; bases not matched to a gene: 6. The CDR3 extends over 16 amino acids. Here the CDR3 reads CASSFSSGGAGDTQYF. CDR3 nucleotides: TGTGCCAGCAGCTTTTCTAGCGGGGGGGCTGGAGATACGCAGTATTTT.

The V and J genes are TRBV6-1 and TRBJ1-2, with a tentative D call TRBD1 (6 bases). V was pared by 5 bases and J by 7 bases, with 23 bases between. The germline V gene encodes CDR1 MNHNS and CDR2 SASEGT. The CDR3 length is 16 residues. The CDR3 coding sequence is TGTGCCAGCAGTCCCTCCGCGGGGGCAGGGCGTTCTGGCTACACCTTC. This sequence encodes CASSPSAGAGRSGYTF.

This chain connects TRBV14 to TRBJ1-4; TRBD1 is a possible D gene (5 bases). This CDR3 comprises 15 residues. Trimming cost V 4 bases and J 8 bases, with 17 bases left between them. Germline V CDR1 and CDR2: SGHDN, FVKESK. CDR3 in DNA: TGTGCCAGCAGCCCCGGAGGGCAGGGAGGAGAAAAACTGTTTTTT. Protein sequence: CASSPGGQGGEKLFF.

A few counts support this clonotype. V gene TRBV6-1 combines with J gene TRBJ2-1; D perhaps matches TRBD1 (5 bases). The CDR3 is 13 amino acids. Germline assignment: CDR1 MNHNS and CDR2 SASEGT. With 5 bases removed from V and 6 bases from J, the gap between germline ends came to 11 bases. The CDR3 nucleotides are TGTGCCAGCAGTCGCCAGGGTGGCAATGAGCAGTTCTTC. It encodes CASSRQGGNEQFF.

This clonotype was observed a handful of times. V gene TRBV3-1 combines with J gene TRBJ1-1, with D perhaps TRBD1 (5 bases). V gave up 7 bases and J gave up 10 bases, with 19 bases separating them. Germline CDR1 LGHDT, CDR2 YNNKEL (reference sequence). The CDR3 is 13 amino acids. CDR3 sequence (DNA): TGTGCCAGCACCTTGAAAGGGGCGGGATCAGCTTTCTTT. Translating gives CASTLKGAGSAFF.

As for this clonotype: The junction and the germline gene differ at one end; a read error may be behind it. CDR3 bases: TGTGCCAGCAGTGCGGCGGGGGGGGGACCTAAAGATACTCAGTATTTC. Protein product: CASSAAGGGPKDTQYF. The rearrangement links TRBV25-1 to TRBJ2-4; TRBD2 matches at 9 bases. Germline-derived CDR1 and CDR2 are MGHDK and SYGVNS. This CDR3 is 16 amino acids long.

The V gene is TRBV7-2, the J gene TRBJ2-2; 7 bases map to TRBD1. With V trimmed by 1 base and J by 3 bases, 5 bases remained unmatched. The CDR3 is made up of 16 amino acids. CDR1 and CDR2 from the germline V gene are SGHTA and FQGNSA. CDR3 DNA sequence: TGTGCCAGCAGCTTAGACGGGACAGAGGACACCGGGGAGCTGTTTTTT. As protein: CASSLDGTEDTGELFF.

This clonotype was observed a few times. This chain uses TRBV6-1 with TRBJ2-1, with D unclear. Germline values: CDR1 MNHNS, CDR2 SASEGT. This CDR3 has 15 amino acids. Trimming stripped 1 base from V and 2 bases from J, with 9 bases between. As DNA, the CDR3 is TGTGCCAGCAGTGAAGAATACAGCACCTACAATGAGCAGTTCTTC. Translating gives CASSEEYSTYNEQFF.

The CDR3 is CAWRYGTSGRANEQFF. The CDR3 DNA reads as TGTGCCTGGAGATATGGGACTAGCGGGAGGGCTAATGAGCAGTTCTTC. This chain joins TRBV30 and TRBJ2-1; TRBD2 agrees at 16 bases. V dropped 3 bases and J dropped 7; count of bases not matched to a gene: 6. CDR1 GTSNPN and CDR2 SVGIG come from the germline V gene (reference sequence). The CDR3 length is 16 residues.

This clonotype is medium-sized within its sample. The rearrangement uses TRBV7-2 and TRBJ1-1; D is ambiguous. This CDR3 is 11 amino acids long. Trimming stripped 1 base from V and 3 bases from J, with 0 bases between. CDR1 and CDR2 from the germline V gene are SGHTA and FQGNSA. The CDR3 DNA sequence: TGTGCCAGCAGCTTAGACACTGAAGCTTTCTTT. Protein sequence: CASSLDTEAFF.

The chain couples TRBV6-1 to TRBJ2-3; D may be TRBD1 or TRBD2 (5 bases each). Trimming cost V 1 base and J 4 bases, with 15 bases left between them. The germline V gene has CDR1 MNHNS and CDR2 SASEGT. CDR3 length: 16 residues. CDR3 nucleotide sequence: TGTGCCAGCAGTGAAGGAGGGGCGGCCTCAGCAGATACGCAGTATTTT. Its translation: CASSEGGAASADTQYF.